A selection of T cell receptor beta chains follows, all from one sample in a study of cytomegalovirus exposure and HLA in healthy donors. Repertoires were generated with immunoSEQ multiplex PCR, while TCRdb's copy carries only in-frame clones and drops some. The table lists 160,000 or so clones, 60% to 80% of them singletons. The specimen sequenced was PBMCs. These receptors were collected from a man between 18 and 29 years old in good health and CMV-seropositive. Each CDR3 is given without its conserved first and last residue. The order of the fields is V gene, clone size, CDR3 protein. Rows may omit the clone size; those that give it use once, few, many or a size class.

TRBV6-1	.	ASSAGTSGGYYNEQF
TRBV7-9	.	ASSFGLAGEETQY
TRBV30	.	AWTRSVSYGYT
TRBV5-6	.	ASSSSGFLPNEQF
TRBV5-1	.	ASSVDRSQDTQY
TRBV29-1	few	SAQQGGQPQH
TRBV6-5	few	ASRTAGGELF
TRBV5-4	.	ASSNDPGTGGFNYGYT
TRBV7-2	.	ASTERETQY
TRBV4-1	.	ASSPVASSYNEQF
TRBV4-2	.	ASSQVASGGEMTDTQY
TRBV29-1	.	SVEVHPGLSLLYQETQY
TRBV5-1	.	ASSLGIAEYQETQY
TRBV30	few	AWSVLGASYGYT
TRBV7-9	once	ASSLEDFEETQY
TRBV6-4	once	ASNPGETQY
TRBV7-9	few	ASSFTRGEAF
TRBV19	.	ASSTNRGQPQH
TRBV29-1	.	SVENGQSHNYGYT
TRBV6-5	.	ASSFSSLASDNEQF
TRBV6-1	.	ASSVSGNIFGELF
TRBV4-1	few	ASSQDTGTSVYNEQF
TRBV13	few	ASSSDPGQHNYGYT
TRBV2	once	ASRMTSGRGTDTQY
TRBV30	.	AWSTRGNSPLH
TRBV6-1	.	ASSETGSKETQY
TRBV6-1	.	ASSEGGGNEKLF
TRBV5-5	.	ASSSRSGRRELTEAF
TRBV7-8	few	ASSLQDSGPQH
TRBV28	.	ASSLWGTSDGETQY